This is a list of T cell receptor beta chains from one sample in a study of cytomegalovirus exposure and HLA in healthy donors. TCRdb's table, derived via immunoSEQ multiplex PCR, lists solely in-frame clones and lacks some. The sample has approximately 150,000 clones; about 90% are singletons. Input material: PBMCs. These receptors originate from a woman aged 18-29 years in good health and CMV-seropositive. CDR3s include the opening cysteine and the closing phenylalanine or tryptophan. D genes are given only for firm matches. A clone size is listed for some rows: how often the clone was seen (once, few, many), or a class if it is expanded.

clone size	V gene	D gene	J gene	CDR3 DNA	CDR3 protein
.	TRBV7-2	.	TRBJ2-3	TGTGCCAGCAGCTTACGAGATACGCAGTATTTT	CASSLRDTQYF
.	TRBV29-1	TRBD1	TRBJ2-3	TGCAGCGTTGAAGATCGCAGGGGGCGAAATACGCAGTATTTT	CSVEDRRGRNTQYF
.	TRBV7-2	.	TRBJ2-3	TGTGCCAGCAGCCCGGGGGACTTCAACACAGATACGCAGTATTTT	CASSPGDFNTDTQYF
.	TRBV15	TRBD1	TRBJ1-3	TGTGCCACCAGCGACACACAGGGGCCCCTCTCTGGAAACACCATATATTTT	CATSDTQGPLSGNTIYF
.	TRBV5-1	TRBD1	TRBJ1-2	TGCGCCAGCAGCATAGGATTACCCAGACAGGGAGCCTATGGCTACACCTTC	CASSIGLPRQGAYGYTF
.	TRBV11-3	.	TRBJ2-3	TGTGCCTCGGGGGACCGACACACAGATACGCAGTATTTT	CASGDRHTDTQYF
once	TRBV18	.	TRBJ2-7	TGTGCCAGCTCCCGACGCATGGGGGGGCTACCCAACGAGCAGTACTTC	CASSRRMGGLPNEQYF
.	TRBV11-2	.	TRBJ2-5	TGTGCCAGCAGCTTAATGCGGCAAGAGACCCAGTACTTC	CASSLMRQETQYF
.	TRBV7-6	.	TRBJ1-1	TGTGCCAGCAGCTTACGAAGAGCCGGGGGTGGGAACACTGAAGCTTTCTTT	CASSLRRAGGGNTEAFF
.	TRBV11-2	TRBD1	TRBJ2-3	TGTGCCAGCAGTACAAGGACAGGGGGAACAGATACGCAGTATTTT	CASSTRTGGTDTQYF
once	TRBV28	.	TRBJ1-5	TGTGCCAGCAGTAGATCACAGGGCCATCATCAGCCCCAGCATTTT	CASSRSQGHHQPQHF
.	TRBV7-9	.	TRBJ1-4	TGTGCCAGCAGCCCACAGGGTCGTGATGAAAAACTGTTTTTT	CASSPQGRDEKLFF
.	TRBV7-6	.	TRBJ2-1	TGTGCCAGCAGGGGGTCAGGGGGGAATGAGCAGTTCTTC	CASRGSGGNEQFF
.	TRBV19	.	TRBJ2-7	TGTGCCAGTAGTATCGGGTGGGGAGCCTACGAGCAGTACTTC	CASSIGWGAYEQYF
.	TRBV18	TRBD1	TRBJ1-5	TGTGCCAGCTCACCAGGGACAGGGGGCAATCAGCCCCAGCATTTT	CASSPGTGGNQPQHF
.	TRBV15	.	TRBJ2-7	TGTGCCACCAGCAGAGATCGGCTGACAGGACAGACCTACGAGCAGTACTTC	CATSRDRLTGQTYEQYF
.	TRBV7-9	.	TRBJ2-2	TGTGCCAGCAGCCCCCCAATCGGCACCGGGGAGCTGTTTTTT	CASSPPIGTGELFF
.	TRBV7-2	.	TRBJ2-3	TGTGCCAGCAGCCCACCCGTCGCTAGCGATACGCAGTATTTT	CASSPPVASDTQYF
.	TRBV28	.	TRBJ2-5	TGTGCCAGCGCAGGCCCGGAGACCCAGTACTTC	CASAGPETQYF
.	TRBV29-1	TRBD1	TRBJ2-5	TGCAGCGTTGAACACCCAGGGGGTGAGACCCAGTACTTC	CSVEHPGGETQYF
.	TRBV4-3	TRBD2	TRBJ2-7	TGCGCCAGCAGCCAGGGCCGTTCGCTAGCGGGACATAATTACGAGCAGTACTTC	CASSQGRSLAGHNYEQYF
.	TRBV7-9	.	TRBJ2-7	TGTGCCAGCAGCCTTTCTAACAGTAAGAAAAAGCTGGAGCAGTACTTC	CASSLSNSKKKLEQYF
.	TRBV7-2	.	TRBJ2-6	TGTGCCAGCAGCTTAGAGCCCGGGACACCTAGCTCTGGGGCCAACGTCCTGACTTTC	CASSLEPGTPSSGANVLTF
.	TRBV7-8	.	TRBJ1-1	TGTGCCAGCAGCTACTCGCGAAATGGGAACACTGAAGCTTTCTTT	CASSYSRNGNTEAFF
.	TRBV5-1	TRBD1	TRBJ2-7	TGCGCCAGCAGCCGATGGGGGGACAGGGCCCTTGACGAGCAGTACTTC	CASSRWGDRALDEQYF
.	TRBV27	.	TRBJ2-7	TGTGCCAGCAGTGCGCGTTCCTACGAGCAGTACTTC	CASSARSYEQYF
.	TRBV5-1	.	TRBJ1-5	TGCGCCAGCAGCGTATCGGGGGGGGGCGGTCAGCCCCAGCATTTT	CASSVSGGGGQPQHF
once	TRBV19	TRBD1	TRBJ1-5	TGTGCCAGTAGTATAGGAACAGGGGGCGCTTCCGGTCAGCCCCAGCATTTT	CASSIGTGGASGQPQHF
.	TRBV10-1	TRBD1	TRBJ2-7	TGCGCCAGCAGTGAGTACCGGGACAGGGGGTCCTACGAGCAGTACTTC	CASSEYRDRGSYEQYF
.	TRBV15	TRBD2	TRBJ2-3	TGTGCCACCAGCAAAGAGGGACTAGCGGGAGGAATCCTCACAGATACGCAGTATTTT	CATSKEGLAGGILTDTQYF
.	TRBV7-2	.	TRBJ1-1	TGTGCCAGCAGCTTTAGTCTTTACACTGAAGCTTTCTTT	CASSFSLYTEAFF
.	TRBV6-5	TRBD1	TRBJ1-1	TGTGCCAGCAGTTACGGGACAGGCACTGAAGCTTTCTTT	CASSYGTGTEAFF
few	TRBV27	.	TRBJ1-5	TGTGCCAGCAGACTAGGGCCCAATCAGCCCCAGCATTTT	CASRLGPNQPQHF
.	TRBV6-1	TRBD1	TRBJ1-4	TGTGCCAGCAGTGGTCGGGACAGAAGAAATGAAAAACTGTTTTTT	CASSGRDRRNEKLFF
.	TRBV9	.	TRBJ2-2	TGTGCCAGCAGCGTATTAACAGGCGGCACCGGGGAGCTGTTTTTT	CASSVLTGGTGELFF